These 32 T cell receptor beta chains came from one sample sequenced in a study of blood T cells in healthy people across ages. A sample-barcoded 5' primer and a J-beta primer mix were used in a second PCR of about 7 to 12 cycles. A single record per CDR3 protein comes from TCRdb applying MiXCR to the 5' RACE reads. The sample records 700,000 to 800,000 distinct CDR3 sequences, more than 40% being singletons. Sequences were obtained from blood. The receptors come from a woman aged 60 to 75 in good health.

This chain joins TRBV6-2 or TRBV6-3 and TRBJ2-1, with 7 nucleotides matching TRBD2. With 4 bases clipped from V and 11 bases from J, the junction kept 8 bases outside the gene matches. CDR3 size: 13 residues. Germline V lookup: CDR1 MNHEY, CDR2 SVGEGT. The CDR3: CASSSGGSRQQFF. CDR3 nucleotide sequence: TGTGCCAGCAGTTCCGGCGGGAGCCGCCAGCAGTTCTTC.

Turning to this clonotype: At one boundary the junction diverges from the germline segment, which might be a read error. The V and J genes are TRBV6-2 or TRBV6-3 and TRBJ2-7; 7 bases are shared with TRBD1. The CDR3 has 15 amino acids. CDR1 MNHEY and CDR2 SVGEGT come from the germline V gene. The DNA for the CDR3 is TGTACCAGCAGCCCACGGGGACAGAGCTTCTACGAGCAGTACTTC. Translated: CTSSPRGQSFYEQYF.

This clonotype was observed a few times. This chain uses TRBV27 with TRBJ1-2; 8 bases align to TRBD1. The ends lost 6 bases at V and 7 bases at J; junction bases unmatched: 10. The V gene's germline CDR1 is MNHEY and CDR2 SMNVEV (reference sequence). The CDR3 has 14 amino acids. CDR3 amino acids: CASRLSGGASGYTF. The CDR3 DNA follows: TGTGCCAGCAGACTCTCAGGGGGCGCGTCTGGCTACACCTTC.

This clonotype was seen many times. V is TRBV29-1 and J is TRBJ2-7, with 9 bases matching TRBD1. With 0 bases clipped from V and 4 bases from J, the junction kept 4 bases outside the gene matches. The CDR3 has 14 residues. Germline V CDR1 and CDR2: SQVTM, ANQGSEA. The CDR3 is CSVEEGTGSYEQYF. In DNA form, the CDR3 reads TGCAGCGTTGAAGAGGGGACAGGGTCTTACGAGCAGTACTTC.

This chain uses TRBV20-1 with TRBJ2-7, with D tentatively TRBD2 (6 bases). This CDR3 spans 13 amino acids. From germline, CDR1 is DFQATT and CDR2 SNEGSKA (reference sequence). Trimming removed 1 base at V and 6 bases at J, with 13 bases between. The chain's CDR3 is CSARGDAGGEQYF. The CDR3, as DNA: TGCAGTGCTAGAGGGGATGCCGGGGGCGAGCAGTACTTC.

The gene calls are TRBV10-3 and TRBJ2-3; TRBD2 matches at 14 bases. The CDR3 runs to 14 residues. V shed 11 bases, J shed 4 bases, and the junction held 5 bases outside the gene matches. Germline values: CDR1 ENHRY, CDR2 SYGVKD. The CDR3 protein is CASGTSGSADTQYF. CDR3 in DNA: TGTGCCTCCGGGACTAGCGGGAGCGCAGATACGCAGTATTTT.

The sample holds many counts of this clonotype. The V and J genes are TRBV7-6 and TRBJ2-5; 7 bases agree with TRBD1. J was trimmed by 6 bases and V by 1 base; bases with no gene match: 8. This CDR3 spans 15 amino acids. Looked up from germline, CDR1 is SGHVS and CDR2 is FNYEAQ. CDR3 region: CASSLDFGTVKTQYF. As DNA, the CDR3 is TGTGCCAGCAGCTTAGACTTTGGGACAGTAAAGACCCAGTACTTC.

The chain combines TRBV29-1 with TRBJ2-5; D is undetermined. V was trimmed by 4 bases and J by 6 bases, leaving 6 bases between them. This CDR3 is 10 amino acids long. Germline CDR1 is SQVTM and CDR2 is ANQGSEA. CDR3 nucleotides: TGCAGCGTTGGAGAAAAGACCCAGTACTTC. It yields the protein CSVGEKTQYF. Together with reference TRBV29-1 and TRBJ2-5, the CDR3 gives the full variable domain: SAVISQKPSRDICQRGTSLTIQCQVDSQVTMMFWYRQQPGQSLTLIATANQGSEATYESGFVIDKFPISRPNLTFSTLTVSNMSPEDSSIYLCSVGEKTQYFGPGTRLLVL.

The chain joins TRBV3-1 to TRBJ2-1; D possibly corresponds to TRBD2 (5 bases). Near its end, the DNA agrees better with TRBJ2-7, so the J call may be wrong. CDR1 is LGHDT and CDR2 is YNNKEL in the germline V gene (reference sequence). The CDR3 loop spans 14 amino acids. CDR3 nucleotides: TGTGCCAGCACCCTTGAGGGCTCCTACAATGAGCAGTACTTC. It is translated as CASTLEGSYNEQYF.

This chain connects TRBV11-2 to TRBJ1-1; TRBD1 agrees at 7 bases. The ends lost 5 bases at V and 4 bases at J; junction bases unmatched: 7. Looked up from germline, CDR1 is SGHAT and CDR2 is FQNNGV. The CDR3 consists of 14 residues. The CDR3 protein is CASSQQGLATEAFF. The CDR3 DNA reads as TGTGCCAGCAGCCAACAGGGGTTGGCCACTGAAGCTTTCTTT.

The V gene is TRBV2, the J gene TRBJ2-6, with unresolved D. Trimming cost V 4 bases and J 0 bases, with 7 bases left between them. Germline V gene data show CDR1 as SNHLY and CDR2 as FYNNEI. CDR3 length: 15 amino acids. The CDR3 loop is CASSVSVSGANVLTF. CDR3 sequence (DNA): TGTGCCAGCAGTGTCAGTGTCTCTGGGGCCAACGTCCTGACTTTC.

This clonotype was seen at least ten times. One base away lies a much larger clone, so this may be a sequencing read error. CDR3 loop: CASSCGTAGTQYF. The CDR3 bases are TGTGCCAGCAGCTGCGGAACGGCCGGGACCCAGTACTTC. The V and J genes are TRBV7-2 and TRBJ2-5; D not resolved. CDR3 length: 13 residues. Germline V gene sequence: CDR1 SGHTA, CDR2 FQGNSA. Trimming cost V 4 bases and J 7 bases, with 13 bases left between them.

Many counts were recorded for this clonotype. The chain uses TRBV4-1 and TRBJ2-7; D is ambiguous. The CDR3 contains 15 residues. Germline loops: CDR1 MGHRA, CDR2 YSYEKL. Trimming removed 0 bases at V and 2 bases at J, with 11 bases between. Here the CDR3 reads CASSQEISAAYEQYF. As DNA, the CDR3 is TGCGCCAGCAGCCAAGAAATCAGTGCAGCCTACGAGCAGTACTTC.

This clonotype was counted at least ten times. This chain uses TRBV14 with TRBJ2-4; tentative D call: TRBD1 (5 bases). This CDR3 is 11 amino acids long. V shed 5 bases and J shed 8 bases, with 7 bases lying between them. CDR1 is SGHDN, CDR2 FVKESK, per germline. The CDR3: CASSGHDIQYF. CDR3 DNA: TGTGCCAGCAGCGGACACGACATTCAGTACTTC.

A remark on this clonotype: A single base separates this from a much larger clone, so it may be a read error. The chain employs TRBV6-1 and TRBJ2-5, with 7 nucleotides matching TRBD2. Germline CDR1 MNHNS, CDR2 SASEGT. The CDR3 extends over 16 amino acids. The J segment lost 13 bases and the V segment lost 2 bases, leaving 19 bases of the junction unmatched. CDR3 sequence: CASSESWTGGTHDLYF. The CDR3 nucleotides are TGTGCCAGCAGTGAAAGCTGGACGGGGGGTACCCATGATCTGTACTTC.

This clonotype was picked up a small number of times. V and J are TRBV3-1 and TRBJ2-1; TRBD2 matches at 12 bases. This CDR3 is built from 14 residues. Losses at the gene ends were 3 bases for V and 12 bases for J; bases not matched to a gene: 6. Germline lookup yields CDR1 LGHDT and CDR2 YNNKEL (reference sequence). The CDR3 coding sequence is TGTGCCAGCAGCCACTCGACTAGCGGGGGTGGGCAGTTCTTC. Protein: CASSHSTSGGGQFF.

In its sample, this clonotype was seen a few times. The chain is built from TRBV10-2 and TRBJ2-7; 9 positions match TRBD2. This CDR3 has 12 amino acids. Germline V CDR1 and CDR2: WSHSY, SAAADI. V lost 8 bases to trimming and J lost 2 bases; unmatched junction nucleotides: 1. CDR3 residues: CASASGTYEQYF. CDR3 DNA sequence: TGCGCCAGCGCTAGCGGGACCTACGAGCAGTACTTC.

V usage is TRBV18 and J usage is TRBJ2-7; TRBD1 aligns across 8 bases. The CDR3 covers 14 residues. J gave up 5 bases and V 3 bases, and 6 bases lay outside the gene matches. Germline V gene data show CDR1 as KGHSH and CDR2 as LQKENI. Written as DNA, the CDR3 is TGTGCCAGCTCACCCATGACAGGGGTGGACGAGCAGTACTTC. Translating it yields CASSPMTGVDEQYF.

J is TRBJ1-6 and V is TRBV7-3, with 7 bases fitting TRBD1. The germline gives CDR1 SGHTA, CDR2 FQGTGA. The CDR3 sequence is 14 residues long. V shed 5 bases, J shed 7 bases, and the junction held 5 bases outside the gene matches. The CDR3 region has the DNA TGTGCCAGCAGCAAACAGGGACAGAATTCACCCCTCCACTTT. This translates into CASSKQGQNSPLHF. Full variable domain (outside the CDR3, taken from reference TRBV7-3 and TRBJ1-6): GAGVSQTPSNKVTEKGKYVELRCDPISGHTALYWYRQSLGQGPEFLIYFQGTGAADDSGLPNDRFFAVRPEGSVSTLKIQRTERGDSAVYLCASSKQGQNSPLHFGNGTRLTVT.

In this sample, this clonotype turned up a few times. The genes are TRBV9 and TRBJ2-5; maybe TRBD2 (7 bases). Germline loops: CDR1 SGDLS, CDR2 YYNGEE. The CDR3 length is 15 residues. V was cut by 2 bases and J by 5 bases, with 16 bases left in between. The CDR3 is CASSVSTGGAETQYF. The CDR3 region has the DNA TGTGCCAGCAGCGTTTCGACGGGGGGCGCGGAGACCCAGTACTTC.

J is TRBJ1-5 and V is TRBV20-1, with 9 bases aligning to TRBD1. The germline CDR1 and CDR2 sequences are DFQATT and SNEGSKA (reference sequence). V trimming: 6 bases; J trimming: 0 bases; junction bases outside the gene matches: 15. The CDR3 loop spans 18 amino acids. CDR3 bases: TGCAGTGCCAACCCCACAGGGGGCACGGGAGGTAGCAATCAGCCCCAGCATTTT. Translating it yields CSANPTGGTGGSNQPQHF.

V is TRBV20-1 and J is TRBJ1-6; TRBD1 matches at 9 bases. CDR1 is DFQATT, CDR2 SNEGSKA, per germline (reference sequence). Germline trimming cut 3 bases from V and 7 bases from J; bases unmatched to any gene: 10. CDR3 length equals 16 residues. In nucleotides, the CDR3 is TGCAGTGCTAGTGCCCGGACAGGGGCCTGGAATTCACCCCTCCACTTT. As protein: CSASARTGAWNSPLHF.

The V gene is TRBV9, the J gene TRBJ2-5; D is possibly TRBD2 (6 bases). V shed 7 bases and J shed 1 base, with 17 bases lying between them. The CDR3 is made up of 15 amino acids. Germline V CDR1 and CDR2: SGDLS, YYNGEE. The CDR3 protein is CASGALGGLQETQYF. CDR3 coding DNA: TGTGCCAGCGGCGCATTGGGGGGACTCCAAGAGACCCAGTACTTC.

The chain employs TRBV7-9 and TRBJ1-1; TRBD1 agrees at 10 bases. J was trimmed by 5 bases and V by 4 bases; bases with no gene match: 4. The CDR3 sequence is 14 residues long. Germline V gene lookup returns CDR1 SEHNR and CDR2 FQNEAQ (reference sequence). This CDR3 is CASSSQDRGTEAFF. The CDR3, as DNA: TGTGCCAGCAGCTCCCAGGACAGGGGGACTGAAGCTTTCTTT.

On this clonotype itself: A much larger clonotype is one base distant, so this may be a read error. The rearrangement uses TRBV5-1 and TRBJ2-5; D is unclear. This CDR3 comprises 12 residues. V dropped 3 bases and J dropped 1 base, with 4 bases sitting between them. Looked up from germline, CDR1 is SGHRS and CDR2 is YFSETQ. Here the CDR3 DNA reads TGCGCCAGCAGCTGGGCCCAAGAGACCCAGTACTTC. This codes for CASSWAQETQYF.

This clonotype was detected only a few times. V is TRBV7-2 and J is TRBJ2-2; no definite D call. The V end was cut by 5 bases, the J end by 4 bases, with 14 bases between. Germline-derived CDR1 and CDR2 are SGHTA and FQGNSA. There are 15 residues in the CDR3. The CDR3 DNA sequence: TGTGCCAGCAGCGTAACAGAGTGGAGCACCGGGGAGCTGTTTTTT. This translates into CASSVTEWSTGELFF.

The chain carries TRBV30 and TRBJ2-1; 9 nucleotides match TRBD2. V lost 1 base, J lost 5 bases, and 12 bases stayed unmatched. The CDR3 covers 17 residues. In germline, CDR1 is GTSNPN, CDR2 SVGIG (reference sequence). The CDR3 nucleotides read TGTGCCTGGAGTGGGATAGCGGGGGCCTATGCTAACAATGAGCAGTTCTTC. Translating gives CAWSGIAGAYANNEQFF.

This clonotype showed up just a few times. The V and J genes are TRBV20-1 and TRBJ2-3, with D possibly matching TRBD1 (5 bases). Germline V gene lookup returns CDR1 DFQATT and CDR2 SNEGSKA (reference sequence). The CDR3 is made up of 13 amino acids. V was trimmed by 3 bases and J by 0 bases, leaving 7 bases between them. Here the CDR3 reads CSASDRSTDTQYF. The CDR3 DNA is TGCAGTGCTAGCGACAGAAGCACAGATACGCAGTATTTT.

This clonotype occurred a few times. The chain employs TRBV9 and TRBJ1-1; tentatively, D is TRBD1 (6 bases). Per germline, CDR1 SGDLS and CDR2 YYNGEE. Between the trimmed V and J ends, which lost 0 bases and 4 bases, there was a span of 10 bases. CDR3 length: 14 residues. The CDR3 here is CASSVEGGSTEAFF. The CDR3 coding sequence is TGTGCCAGCAGCGTAGAGGGGGGGTCCACTGAAGCTTTCTTT.

The rearrangement uses TRBV6-2 or TRBV6-3 and TRBJ2-2; D is undetermined. The CDR3 has 16 amino acids. The germline V gene has CDR1 MNHEY and CDR2 SVGEGT. Trimming shortened V by 6 bases and J by 3 bases, and 17 bases separated the two germline ends. The CDR3 DNA reads as TGTGCCAGCAGCCCTTATTCACCCGGAGACACCGGGGAGCTGTTTTTT. It encodes CASSPYSPGDTGELFF.

V usage is TRBV6-2 or TRBV6-3 and J usage is TRBJ2-7; D gene unclear. Trimming left V 7 bases short and J 3 bases short, with 16 bases between. The CDR3 contains 14 residues. Germline V gives CDR1 MNHEY, CDR2 SVGEGT. The CDR3 region has the DNA TGTGCCAGCATGGGTGGGCTTGACAACTACGAGCAGTACTTC. Protein sequence: CASMGGLDNYEQYF.

V gene TRBV7-2 combines with J gene TRBJ2-1, with 8 bases identical to TRBD2. CDR1 is SGHTA and CDR2 is FQGNSA in the germline V gene. The CDR3 length is 16 residues. J gave up 6 bases and V 0 bases, and 7 bases lay outside the gene matches. CDR3 loop: CASSLATGRATNEQFF. The CDR3 nucleotides are TGTGCCAGCAGCTTAGCTACCGGGAGGGCCACCAATGAGCAGTTCTTC.